One T cell receptor (beta chain) is described in this entry. The data belong to a study of blood T cell repertoires in COVID-19. Only in-frame clones appear in the TCRdb table, and some are missing; sequencing was by immunoSEQ multiplex PCR. The sample carries more than 250,000 clones, roughly 90% recorded once. This CDR3 is 12 amino acids long. Germline CDR1 and CDR2: MNHEY and SVGAGI. Unmatched junction bases numbered 2, after V lost 5 bases and J lost 5 bases. Participants were aged about 18 to 90 years, lived in 20 to 30 US areas, and enrolled virtually. Clinical history as reported by participants underpinned cohort assignment.

Sequencing input: PBMCs or T cells enriched from blood (not recorded which). The genes are TRBV6-5 and TRBJ1-2; 7 bases agree with TRBD1. The TCR comes from a woman aged 30 to 39 who had recovered from COVID-19. CDR3 loop: CASSQQGYGYTF. The CDR3 region has the DNA TGTGCCAGCAGTCAACAGGGGTATGGCTACACCTTC.